Shown below are 3 T cell receptor beta chains from a single sample sequenced in a study of T cell responses to AZD1222 COVID-19 vaccine. Using immunoSEQ multiplex PCR, the repertoire was profiled, and TCRdb retains in-frame clones only, with some absent. The repertoire holds around 150,000 clones, with roughly nine tenths as singletons. Sequenced here: peripheral blood, sampled 28 days after the second AZD1222 dose. The receptors come from an adult who received the AZD1222 COVID-19 vaccine.

With regard to this clone: Other DNA sequences of this sample code for an identical CDR3. The rearrangement joins TRBV4-3 to TRBJ2-1; a possible D gene is TRBD2 (5 bases). Germline V gene data show CDR1 as LGHNA and CDR2 as YSLEER. This CDR3 contains 14 residues. V was cut by 4 bases and J by 1 base, with 8 bases left in between. CDR3 amino acids: CASSPWTSYNEQFF. As DNA, the CDR3 is TGCGCCAGCAGCCCCTGGACTTCCTACAATGAGCAGTTCTTC.

The chain has TRBV28 and TRBJ2-7; D uncertain. The ends were cut back, 1 base at V and 7 bases at J, with 14 bases in the middle. Germline V gives CDR1 MDHEN, CDR2 SYDVKM. The CDR3 consists of 14 residues. The CDR3 protein is CASSLSRVGAEQYF. The CDR3 region has the DNA TGTGCCAGCAGTTTATCCCGAGTGGGTGCGGAGCAGTACTTC.

This rearrangement joins TRBV27 to TRBJ2-1; TRBD2 aligns across 9 bases. V lost 5 bases and J lost 3; bases outside the gene matches: 5. This CDR3 is 15 amino acids long. Per the germline V gene, CDR1 is MNHEY and CDR2 is SMNVEV (reference sequence). CDR3 residues: CASSPSSGNYNEQFF. The CDR3 coding sequence is TGTGCCAGCAGTCCATCTAGCGGGAACTACAATGAGCAGTTCTTC.